These 12 T cell receptor beta chains were all obtained from the same sample, sequenced in a study of CD8+CD57+ T cells in acquired aplastic anemia. Profiles of TCR beta VDJ and CDR3 were generated from a genomic DNA template. TCRdb ran MiXCR on the reads and lists one entry per CDR3 protein. The table has about 270,000 distinct CDR3 sequences, approximately 56% seen once. The sequenced material came from sorted CD4+, CD8+, or CD8+CD57+ T cells (not recorded which) from PBMCs. These receptors all come from a human donor with severe aplastic anemia or a healthy control (not recorded which).

This clonotype has ten or more counts. J is TRBJ2-5 and V is TRBV14; no definite D call. The CDR3 spans 12 residues. Per germline, CDR1 SGHDN and CDR2 FVKESK. Trimming removed 4 bases from V and 7 bases from J, with 10 bases in between. The CDR3 DNA reads TGTGCCAGCAGCCCCTCAGGTTTGACCCAGTACTTC. It is translated as CASSPSGLTQYF.

This clonotype was observed a few times. The chain joins TRBV7-2 to TRBJ2-1, with a weak D call TRBD1 (6 bases). Trimming removed 2 bases from V and 6 bases from J, with 8 bases in between. CDR1 SGHTA and CDR2 FQGNSA come from the germline V gene. This CDR3 has 13 amino acids. The CDR3 nucleotides are TGTGCCAGCAGCTTACCAGGGGCCAATGAGCAGTTCTTC. Encoded protein: CASSLPGANEQFF.

This clonotype was counted once. The chain links TRBV7-3 to TRBJ2-3; 11 bases line up with TRBD2. The V and J ends lost 4 bases and 5 bases, in that order; junction bases with no gene match: 2. The length of the CDR3 is 14 residues. CDR1 and CDR2 from the germline V gene are SGHTA and FQGTGA. The CDR3 DNA follows: TGTGCCAGCAGCTCCGGACTAGCGGGAGATACGCAGTATTTT. This sequence encodes CASSSGLAGDTQYF.

A note on this clonotype: The conserved phenylalanine or tryptophan normally closing the CDR3 is absent here, so this likely arose from a read error. The DNA is omitted, as the CDR3 cannot be located on it reliably, and the CDR3 follows TCRdb's listing. The chain recombines TRBV20-1 with TRBJ1-2. The CDR3 length is 11 residues, termini included. Germline CDR1 and CDR2: DFQATT and SNEGSKA (reference sequence). CDR3 region: CSASGLAGGTY.

J is TRBJ2-2 and V is TRBV10-3; 11 bases agree with TRBD2. V trimming: 10 bases; J trimming: 3 bases; junction bases outside the gene matches: 4. The CDR3 has 14 residues. CDR1 is ENHRY and CDR2 is SYGVKD in the germline V gene. The CDR3 coding sequence is TGTGCCACCCGTAGCGGGAGGGACACCGGGGAGCTGTTTTTT. It codes for CATRSGRDTGELFF.

This clonotype was seen ten or more times. This chain connects TRBV7-9 to TRBJ2-7, with 8 bases fitting TRBD1. The CDR3 runs to 20 residues. With 5 bases clipped from V and 4 bases from J, the junction kept 25 bases outside the gene matches. Germline values: CDR1 SEHNR, CDR2 FQNEAQ (reference sequence). The CDR3 nucleotides are TGTGCCAGCAGCCGCGGTGGTGGGACAGGCCTACAAAGGAAGGGATACGAGCAGTACTTC. Protein sequence: CASSRGGGTGLQRKGYEQYF.

The chain employs TRBV10-3 and TRBJ1-6; D ambiguous. CDR1 is ENHRY, CDR2 SYGVKD, per germline. V lost 10 bases, J lost 7 bases, and 11 bases lay in between. This CDR3 spans 12 amino acids. For the CDR3, the DNA is TGTGCCAGTGGTATCGGGAATTCACCCCTCCACTTT. Encoded protein: CASGIGNSPLHF.

The rearrangement joins TRBV10-1 to TRBJ2-7, with TRBD2 matching over 10 bases. With 1 base clipped from V and 3 bases from J, the junction kept 9 bases outside the gene matches. Germline CDR1 reads WNHNN; CDR2 reads SYGVQD (reference sequence). The CDR3 is made up of 17 amino acids. The CDR3 sequence is CASSEYRLAGGGYEQYF. DNA of the CDR3: TGCGCCAGCAGTGAGTATCGACTAGCGGGCGGCGGCTACGAGCAGTACTTC.

This clonotype was recorded at least ten times. The chain is built from TRBV7-2 and TRBJ2-7; TRBD2 matches 11 bases. After removal of 6 bases from V and 0 bases from J, the junction contained 7 bases not matched to a gene. From germline, CDR1 is SGHTA and CDR2 FQGNSA. The CDR3 length is 16 residues. CDR3 sequence reads: CASSHTGTSGSYEQYF. CDR3 DNA: TGTGCCAGCAGTCACACAGGGACTAGCGGCTCCTACGAGCAGTACTTC.

The rearrangement joins TRBV5-1 to TRBJ2-3; 7 positions match TRBD2. The V segment lost 2 bases and the J segment 0 bases; nucleotides outside the gene matches: 6. CDR3 length: 16 residues. The germline V gene has CDR1 SGHRS and CDR2 YFSETQ. As DNA, the CDR3 is TGCGCCAGCAGCTTTGTAGCGGGTTCTAGCACAGATACGCAGTATTTT. Translated, it gives CASSFVAGSSTDTQYF. Supplemented by reference TRBV5-1 and TRBJ2-3, the full variable domain reads KAGVTQTPRYLIKTRGQQVTLSCSPISGHRSVSWYQQTPGQGLQFLFEYFSETQRNKGNFPGRFSGRQFSNSRSEMNVSTLELGDSALYLCASSFVAGSSTDTQYFGPGTRLTVL.

V gene TRBV25-1 combines with J gene TRBJ1-1; D might be TRBD1 (5 bases). The CDR3 is 13 residues long. Germline V gene lookup returns CDR1 MGHDK and CDR2 SYGVNS. The CDR3 DNA reads as TGTGCTAGAGTCAGGGCAGGGAGAACTGAAGCTTTCTTT. Translation: CARVRAGRTEAFF.

This clonotype has at least ten counts. The chain has TRBV7-2 and TRBJ2-3; no clear D gene. The length of the CDR3 is 14 residues. Trimming stripped 3 bases from V and 1 base from J, with 8 bases between. Germline V gene data show CDR1 as SGHTA and CDR2 as FQGNSA. CDR3 protein: CASSLVGRTDTQYF. CDR3 DNA: TGTGCCAGCAGCTTGGTAGGACGCACAGATACGCAGTATTTT.